Following are 11 T cell receptor beta chains from one sample sequenced in a study of OX40 agonist ivuxolimab in advanced cancers. Clones were read by immunoSEQ multiplex PCR, and TCRdb kept only the in-frame ones, dropping some. The sample includes about 75,000 clones, about 85% of them seen just once. This specimen was CD4+ or CD8+ T cells sorted from blood, taken in a trial of the OX40 agonist ivuxolimab. These receptors came from an adult with an advanced solid tumor such as melanoma, head and neck, liver or kidney cancer.

The chain links TRBV4-1 to TRBJ2-1; D is possibly TRBD2 (5 bases). Germline loops: CDR1 MGHRA, CDR2 YSYEKL. The CDR3 is 16 amino acids. Trimming stripped 6 bases from V and 0 bases from J, with 15 bases between. CDR3 DNA sequence: TGCGCCAGCAGACAACTGGACTTAATCTCCTACAATGAGCAGTTCTTC. Encoded protein: CASRQLDLISYNEQFF.

This sequence joins TRBV5-1 and TRBJ2-3; D is unresolved. This CDR3 has 16 amino acids. Looked up from germline, CDR1 is SGHRS and CDR2 is YFSETQ. V shed 2 bases and J shed 2 bases, with 15 bases lying between them. The CDR3 sequence is CASSFSTGRNTDTQYF. CDR3 nucleotide sequence: TGCGCCAGCAGCTTTTCGACGGGCCGAAACACAGATACGCAGTATTTT.

The J gene is TRBJ2-7, the V gene TRBV27, with D perhaps matching TRBD1 or TRBD2 (5 bases each). V was trimmed by 3 bases and J by 5 bases, leaving 17 bases between them. Germline CDR1 and CDR2: MNHEY and SMNVEV (reference sequence). The CDR3 is 15 residues long. The CDR3 region is CASSFFGDVSDEQYF. The CDR3 nucleotides read TGTGCCAGCAGTTTCTTCGGGGACGTTTCGGACGAGCAGTACTTC.

CDR3 coding DNA: TGTGCCAGCTCACCCAGCCTCTCGCAAGGCACATCGAACACCGGGGAGCTGTTTTTT. This translates into CASSPSLSQGTSNTGELFF. The chain combines TRBV18 with TRBJ2-2; no firm D call. V was shortened by 3 bases and J by 0 bases, with 20 bases between the two germline ends. This CDR3 is 19 amino acids long. The germline V gene has CDR1 KGHSH and CDR2 LQKENI.

The V and J genes are TRBV7-5 and TRBJ2-5; TRBD2, the table's D call, was not compared with the DNA. TRBV7-5 is reported as a pseudogene. This CDR3 is built from 18 residues. CDR3 residues: CVRSSDGTSDQRGETQYF. CDR3 DNA sequence: TGTGTCAGAAGCTCTGATGGGACTAGCGACCAGAGGGGAGAGACCCAGTACTTC.

This clone has just a few counts. The V gene is TRBV2, the J gene TRBJ1-2; D gene uncertain. V lost 4 bases and J 0 bases, leaving 6 bases between the germline ends. Germline CDR1 SNHLY, CDR2 FYNNEI. This CDR3 is built from 13 residues. The DNA of the CDR3 is TGTGCCAGCAGTGTTCAGACTAACTATGGCTACACCTTC. Encoded protein: CASSVQTNYGYTF. Full variable domain (rest looked up from reference TRBV2 and TRBJ1-2): EPEVTQTPSHQVTQMGQEVILRCVPISNHLYFYWYRQILGQKVEFLVSFYNNEISEKSEIFDDQFSVERPDGSNFTLKIRSTKLEDSAMYFCASSVQTNYGYTFGSGTRLTVV.

The gene calls are TRBV19 and TRBJ1-1; D is unresolved. The CDR3 spans 14 residues. Germline-derived CDR1 and CDR2 are LNHDA and SQIVND (reference sequence). With 7 bases removed from V and 5 bases from J, the gap between germline ends came to 17 bases. The DNA for the CDR3 is TGTGCCAGTATCCCGGGCCCCGGGGTTACTGAAGCTTTCTTT. As protein: CASIPGPGVTEAFF.

The V gene is TRBV7-6, the J gene TRBJ1-1; TRBD1 matches at 7 bases. CDR3 length: 13 amino acids. Germline CDR1 is SGHVS and CDR2 is FNYEAQ. V shed 6 bases, J shed 4 bases, and the junction held 5 bases outside the gene matches. The CDR3 loop reads CASRPTGVTEAFF. The CDR3 DNA reads TGTGCCAGCAGGCCTACAGGGGTCACTGAAGCTTTCTTT.

The CDR3 reads CAWIVAGADTGELFF. In DNA, the CDR3 is TGTGCCTGGATTGTCGCGGGGGCGGACACCGGGGAGCTGTTTTTT. J is TRBJ2-2 and V is TRBV30, with D perhaps TRBD2 (7 bases). Deletions cut 4 bases from V and 3 bases from J, with 15 bases between. CDR1 and CDR2 from the germline V gene are GTSNPN and SVGIG (reference sequence). The CDR3 totals 15 residues.

The CDR3 nucleotides are TGTGCCAGCAGCTTTTTACAGGGATGGGGTGGCCAAGAGACCCAGTACTTC. Translating gives CASSFLQGWGGQETQYF. J is TRBJ2-5 and V is TRBV5-6; D possibly corresponds to TRBD1 (6 bases). This CDR3 is built from 17 residues. The germline V gene encodes CDR1 SGHDT and CDR2 YYEEEE. V dropped 2 bases and J dropped 1 base, with 18 bases sitting between them.

The rearrangement joins TRBV18 to TRBJ1-2, with D possibly being TRBD1 (5 bases). The CDR3 has 14 amino acids. Germline CDR1 KGHSH, CDR2 LQKENI. V dropped 6 bases and J dropped 8 bases, with 19 bases sitting between them. Written as DNA, the CDR3 is TGTGCCAGCTCTACCTCGGGCTCTGGGGGAGGCTACACCTTC. This codes for CASSTSGSGGGYTF.